This TCR beta chain was sequenced for a study of radiation and T cells in renal cell carcinoma. Background on the study: Nephrectomy followed 15 Gy stereotactic body radiation by 4 weeks. Study conclusions and caveats: In blood, top tumor clones expanded by 2 weeks, shrinking by 4.

Time point defined: baseline pretreatment blood. This sample's treatment: 15 Gy SBRT to primary tumor, nephrectomy 4 weeks later. Radiation-treated patients gave blood at baseline, week 2 and week 4. Clear cell pathology was present in this patient's renal cell carcinoma. Remarks on this clone: Its antigen remains unidentified.

The data were produced by immunoSEQ multiplex PCR, yet TCRdb's version contains in-frame clones alone and is incomplete. The sample holds 150,000 or so clones, about 88% seen once. CDR3 size: 16 residues. Trimming left V 1 base short and J 1 base short, with 8 bases between. CDR1 SGHDN and CDR2 FVKESK come from the germline V gene. The TCR originated in a woman aged 70-85 years with renal cell carcinoma. J is TRBJ1-6 and V is TRBV14; D uncertain. Sequenced material: blood, taken from a patient whose treatment included radiotherapy and nephrectomy. The CDR3, as DNA: TGTGCCAGCAGCCAAGCCTGGGAATCCTATAATTCACCCCTCCACTTT. This encodes CASSQAWESYNSPLHF.